Here is one T cell receptor (beta chain) with its context. What this receptor recognizes is not known. Nothing much larger sits one base from this clone, and base qualities are not available. The cohort comprised some 730 healthy bone marrow donors. At the time of sampling, every cohort member was nominally healthy, though immune exposures that went unrecorded were likely present. CMV serostatus was positive for about 270 and negative for about half of the roughly 700 cohort members, and was not recorded for this donor. Every donor gave a peripheral blood sample, and the peripheral blood mononuclear cells from that sample were used for TCR beta sequencing. Genomic DNA was extracted from the blood cell samples with the Qiagen DNeasy Blood Extraction Kit. These data originate in a study of cytomegalovirus exposure and HLA in healthy donors (dated by TCRdb to about 2017). Some background on the complete study: An earlier analysis of several hundred of the donors reported about 250 Gb of sequence data and 117 million unique TCR beta sequences from some 180 million T cells. Around 320 gigabases of sequencing data and tens of millions of unique TCR sequences were included in an early release covering roughly 600 HLA-typed donors. To study patterns of TCR occurrence, a later analysis re-analyzed previously published TCR beta repertoires from around 660 donors and added high-resolution HLA genotyping. A later genetic analysis took genome-wide SNP genotypes for about 55% of the roughly 700 donors and used that subset as a discovery cohort. HLA typing included class I and class II loci at four-digit resolution. Using immunosequencing, the study profiled T cell repertoires from about 620 subjects and related those repertoires to cytomegalovirus serostatus. Among the roughly 400 genotyped donors, around 81% belonged to the genetic ancestry cluster associated with self-reported Caucasian donors. Along with the approximately 650-subject first cohort, a separate validation cohort of over a hundred different subjects was used. Because of strong linkage in the cohort, 5 or 6 DR-DQ haplotypes were treated as single units for association and clustering. Donor age, sex, ethnicity and CMV serostatus were compiled alongside the repertoire data. The study aimed to test whether cataloging public T cell receptors could reveal signatures of past pathogen exposure. Typing coverage differed by locus: A, B, C, DRB1 and DQB1 were typed in about 620-630 donors, DQA1 in about 500, DPA1 in 600 to 610, and DPB1 in around 440. Rather than drawing on any new phenotypic data, the later analysis identified candidate immune exposures from TCR beta sequences and the way those sequences occurred across donors. High-throughput TCR immunosequencing, statistical association of individual TCRs with disease status, and machine learning were combined to predict cytomegalovirus infection status. All discovery cohort repertoires had been generated using a single sequencing platform. Across around 400 genotyped donors of the cohort, an average of approximately 240,000 unique TCR beta nucleotide sequences per donor were sequenced, and around 19% of those sequences were non-productive. An earlier analysis of 587 of the donors used high-throughput TCR beta sequencing to judge whether each TCR beta V gene segment behaved as functional or pseudogenic. Paper-wide results and their limitations: Only TCR beta chains were sequenced in this cohort, and the absence of alpha or paired-chain data limited detectable features. The presence/absence analyses assumed that sequencing depth was roughly uniform across donors, and that assumption may not be true. While some public TCRs were present in many individuals, most TCR sequences turned up only very rarely across donors. According to a later analysis, most CMV-associated TCR beta chains appeared to be HLA-restricted, and the HLA associations seemed to be driven largely by CMV exposure. Immune exposure information for the cohort was limited to CMV serostatus. The classifier was reported to diagnose cytomegalovirus status with high specificity and sensitivity in both the original cohort and the validation cohort. An earlier analysis of approximately 500 of the donors showed that most TCR beta V segments appeared in productive rearrangements either about 87% or about 30% of the time, which broadly matched IMGT annotations. Several of the top co-occurrence clusters appeared to be linked to parvovirus B19, influenza, CMV and Epstein-Barr virus, according to a later analysis. When HLA alleles, especially DR and DQ, strongly co-occurred, TCR associations were difficult to assign to individual alleles. HLA typing was unavailable for some donors at each locus, so association tests used only the typed subset. Because counts were too low, about 18 rarely observed V segments, including chromosome 9 orphons, were excluded from the earlier analysis of 500 to 700 of the donors. A further reported finding was that TCR beta sequences accurately predicted the HLA-A and HLA-B alleles for most subjects in the first cohort. The sequencing pipeline was judged likely to have produced a cluster of highly shared sequence variants as a technical artifact. The 87-base-pair reads could not distinguish some IMGT-functional V segments, including TRBV6-2 and TRBV6-3, so those segments were excluded. The study listed 164 TCR beta chains as associated with cytomegalovirus. In a later analysis, the rate of TCR association differed among HLA loci, with DRB1 alleles having the most associated TCRs and HLA-C alleles having the fewest. According to the authors, the approach could potentially be generalized to other disease states and immunological phenotypes. In vitro tests confirmed that three of the cytomegalovirus-associated TCR beta chains recognize cytomegalovirus antigens. A later analysis found that HLA-associated TCR beta chains were more clonally expanded and had lower generation probabilities than equally common non-associated chains. A later analysis associated 17,000 or so TCR beta sequences with specific HLA alleles at a false discovery rate of 0.05. An association between a missense DCLRE1C variant and V-gene and J-gene trimming of TCR beta chains was found in a later genetic analysis and replicated in an independent cohort. Correlated functional status among segregating V segments might reflect linkage disequilibrium, but an unknown experimental factor could not be ruled out. According to a later genetic analysis, donors in an Asian-associated ancestry cluster had fewer N-insertions in productive TCRs than the approximately 690-donor mean.

Trimming costs V 7 bases and J 0 bases, and their ends lie 13 bases apart. The CDR3 contains 16 residues, cysteine and phenylalanine counted. The retained sequence is limited to the CDR3, 48 bases, with the frame set at the first base. From the germline V gene (reference sequence), CDR1 is SEHNR and CDR2 is FQNEAQ. Preparation of the library involved the immunoSEQ multiplex PCR assay. For the multiplex PCR, a mixture combining 60 forward primers for TCR Vbeta segments and 13 reverse primers for TCR Jbeta segments was used. A multiplex PCR assay on genomic DNA amplified the CDR3 region of rearranged TCR beta genes. Amplified TCR beta libraries were sequenced as 87-base-pair reads on the Illumina HiSeq System. In the original analysis: A later analysis tallied approximately 87 million unique TCR beta chains across the 700 or so repertoires, and approximately 12 million of those chains were shared by two or more donors. Raw reads were error-corrected and collapsed into unique sequences with a nearest-neighbor algorithm that merged closely related sequences to remove PCR and sequencing errors. V, D and J gene segments were assigned by aligning CDR3 sequences to IMGT reference sequences. For a sequence to be retained, a match of at least six nucleotides was required to both a V gene segment and a J gene segment. Rearrangements were called productive when the CDR3 lacked stop codons and stayed in frame with V and J; all others were non-productive. CDR3 was defined by IMGT convention, running from the second conserved V-encoded cysteine to the conserved J-encoded phenylalanine. In an earlier analysis of roughly 610 of the donors, sequences lacking an unambiguous match to a single V gene segment were excluded. In an earlier analysis of a few hundred of the donors, V segments were called functional above 56.7% productive rearrangements and were called segregating when the between-donor standard deviation exceeded 5%. A statistical classification framework was developed to diagnose cytomegalovirus status using the catalog of TCR beta chain sequences. V and J gene assignment, in a later analysis, came from comparing TCR nucleotide sequences with IMGT/GENE-DB human TR gene sequences. A later analysis assigned CDR3 sequences and most-parsimonious VDJ recombination scenarios with the TCRdist pipeline. In a later analysis, every TCR beta chain was defined by the combination of its CDR3 amino acid sequence and its V-gene family, and reads without a unique V-gene family were dropped. To address suspected cross-contamination and a sequencing artifact, a later analysis removed 592 highly shared, low-generation-probability nucleotide sequences. In a later analysis, a clonal expansion index for each public chain was calculated from normalized within-repertoire ranks of inferred template counts. Generation probabilities in a later analysis came from a VDJ recombination model fitted to out-of-frame rearrangements, and those results were checked against IGoR. A later analysis scored TCR-TCR, TCR-HLA and TCR-CMV co-occurrence with hypergeometric tests, applying a repertoire-size bias correction to TCR pairs. In a later analysis, false discovery rates were estimated by permuting HLA or CMV assignments 20 times. A later analysis grouped co-occurring TCRs with DBSCAN, adding TCRdist sequence similarity when clustering within HLA-allele-positive subsets. Repertoires with fewer than 30,000 or more than 120,000 public chains were left out of co-occurrence clustering, as were about 5 repertoires with anomalous nucleotide sharing. TCRdb's version of the immuneACCESS table is confined to in-frame rearrangements and falls short of the full clone set. An unresolved V gene accounts for under half of the shortfall where checked; the remainder is of unknown origin. V, J and clone size were drawn from that table, and D and trimming were deduced from the DNA. Here the sample has around 150,000 clones; around three quarters occur a single time. More than 4.5% of the sample rests with the top ten.

Sequenced sample: PBMCs. This receptor was identified in a man aged 25-40 years in good health. The V and J genes are TRBV7-9 and TRBJ2-6, with a tentative D gene TRBD2 over 7 matching bases. The DNA is as follows: TGTGCCAGCACCAAAGGGGGGGGCTCTGGGGCCAACGTCCTGACTTTC. The resulting protein is CASTKGGGSGANVLTF. With all but the CDR3 taken from the reference TRBV7-9 and TRBJ2-6 genes, the full variable domain is: DTGVSQNPRHKITKRGQNVTFRCDPISEHNRLYWYRQTLGQGPEFLTYFQNEAQLEKSRLLSDRFSAERPKGSFSTLEIQRTEQGDSAMYLCASTKGGGSGANVLTFGAGSRLTVL.